One and the same sample provided the 24 T cell receptor beta chains below, sequenced in a study of blood T cell repertoires in COVID-19. Assay used: immunoSEQ multiplex PCR; TCRdb lists only in-frame clones, some missing. The repertoire has hundreds of thousands of clones, roughly four fifths of them found once; the top ten carry 8.9%. Sequencing input: peripheral blood. These receptor sequences come from a man of 80 years or more with acute or convalescent COVID-19.

The genes are TRBV28 and TRBJ2-3; 7 nucleotides match TRBD2. The CDR3 is 14 residues long. After removal of 6 bases from V and 2 bases from J, the junction contained 5 bases not matched to a gene. The germline V gene has CDR1 MDHEN and CDR2 SYDVKM. The CDR3 DNA reads as TGTGCCAGCAGCCCAGCGGGGTACACAGATACGCAGTATTTT. This codes for CASSPAGYTDTQYF. The full variable domain, with the rest looked up from reference TRBV28 and TRBJ2-3, is DVKVTQSSRYLVKRTGEKVFLECVQDMDHENMFWYRQDPGLGLRLIYFSYDVKMKEKGDIPEGYSVSREKKERFSLILESASTNQTSMYLCASSPAGYTDTQYFGPGTRLTVL.

V is TRBV6-6 and J is TRBJ2-7; D might be TRBD1 (7 bases). The CDR3 loop spans 15 amino acids. Looked up from germline, CDR1 is MNHNY and CDR2 is SVGAGI (reference sequence). V shed 4 bases and J shed 3 bases, with 16 bases lying between them. CDR3 residues: CASSSNGGGIYEQYF. The CDR3 bases are TGTGCCAGCAGTTCCAATGGAGGGGGCATCTACGAGCAGTACTTC.

The genes are TRBV3-1 (or the pseudogene TRBV3-2) and TRBJ1-3, with a weak D call TRBD1 (6 bases). Germline V gene lookup returns CDR1 LGHDT and CDR2 YNNKEL (reference sequence). V shed 0 bases and J shed 8 bases, with 23 bases lying between them. This CDR3 comprises 18 residues. The CDR3 spells CASSQDFMRGQRGDTIYF. The CDR3 nucleotides are TGTGCCAGCAGCCAAGATTTTATGCGGGGGCAGAGAGGGGACACCATATATTTT.

This rearrangement joins TRBV18 to TRBJ2-7; a weak D match, TRBD1 (6 bases). V lost 2 bases and J 3 bases, leaving 14 bases between the germline ends. This CDR3 is 15 amino acids long. Germline-derived CDR1 and CDR2 are KGHSH and LQKENI. The CDR3: CASSPGIGGDYEQYF. CDR3 nucleotide sequence: TGTGCCAGCTCACCAGGGATAGGGGGTGACTACGAGCAGTACTTC.

The chain uses TRBV18 and TRBJ1-1; TRBD1 matches 7 bases. V gave up 3 bases and J gave up 4 bases; unmatched junction bases: 11. The CDR3 consists of 16 residues. CDR1 and CDR2 (germline): KGHSH, LQKENI. The CDR3 bases are TGTGCCAGCTCACCCTACAGGGGTGGAGATCGCACTGAAGCTTTCTTT. Amino acids: CASSPYRGGDRTEAFF.

The genes are TRBV27 and TRBJ1-2, with TRBD1 identical over 7 bases. The V gene's germline CDR1 is MNHEY and CDR2 SMNVEV (reference sequence). Trimming removed 7 bases from V and 0 bases from J; junction bases left unmatched: 5. The CDR3 extends over 14 amino acids. The CDR3 bases are TGTGCCAGCAAACAGGGGATTGCTAACTATGGCTACACCTTC. The encoded protein is CASKQGIANYGYTF.

The rearrangement uses TRBV18 and TRBJ2-7; TRBD1 might be the D (6 bases). Between the trimmed V and J ends, which lost 1 base and 2 bases, there was a span of 9 bases. Germline V CDR1 and CDR2: KGHSH, LQKENI. This CDR3 comprises 14 residues. CDR3 bases: TGTGCCAGCTCACCACTACAGGGACCCTACGAGCAGTACTTC. Protein: CASSPLQGPYEQYF.

The chain combines TRBV5-6 with TRBJ2-5; TRBD1 agrees at 9 bases. This CDR3 has 14 residues. The ends lost 6 bases at V and 5 bases at J; junction bases unmatched: 8. The V gene's germline CDR1 is SGHDT and CDR2 YYEEEE. The CDR3 nucleotides read TGTGCCAGCATCAAACAGGGGGCGGAGGAGACCCAGTACTTC. Amino acid sequence: CASIKQGAEETQYF.

V gene TRBV7-9 combines with J gene TRBJ1-5; 7 nucleotides align to TRBD1. The CDR3 is 18 residues long. Germline V lookup: CDR1 SEHNR, CDR2 FQNEAQ (reference sequence). J gave up 2 bases and V 5 bases, and 15 bases lay outside the gene matches. The CDR3 sequence is CASSQERGGLGGNQPQHF. The CDR3 DNA sequence: TGTGCCAGCAGCCAAGAGAGAGGGGGCCTGGGCGGCAATCAGCCCCAGCATTTT.

V is TRBV6-5 and J is TRBJ1-2; D uncertain. This CDR3 has 15 residues. V gave up 7 bases and J gave up 5 bases, with 20 bases separating them. Germline CDR1 and CDR2: MNHEY and SVGAGI. The CDR3 sequence is CASKKAPGVRYGYTF. The CDR3 nucleotides read TGTGCCAGCAAAAAAGCTCCGGGAGTTCGTTATGGCTACACCTTC.

The V gene is TRBV3-1 (or the pseudogene TRBV3-2), the J gene TRBJ2-1, with 11 nucleotides matching TRBD2. V gave up 4 bases and J gave up 2 bases; unmatched junction bases: 10. This CDR3 region has 18 residues. The germline CDR1 and CDR2 sequences are LGHDT and YNNKEL (reference sequence). CDR3: CASSLRGASGGPYNEQFF. CDR3 nucleotides: TGTGCCAGCAGCCTCCGGGGGGCTAGCGGGGGGCCCTACAATGAGCAGTTCTTC.

This chain links TRBV19 with TRBJ2-1; D is uncertain. Germline CDR1 and CDR2: LNHDA and SQIVND (reference sequence). The CDR3 is made up of 13 amino acids. V lost 4 bases and J lost 5, with 9 bases in between. The CDR3 DNA follows: TGTGCCAGTAGTAGGGCCATAGACAATGAGCAGTTCTTC. It encodes CASSRAIDNEQFF.

There are a few counts of this clone. DNA for the CDR3: TGTGCCAGTAGTGACCCGGGACAGGGGAGATGGAGCACTGAAGCTTTCTTT. This codes for CASSDPGQGRWSTEAFF. V and J are TRBV19 and TRBJ1-1; 10 positions match TRBD1. The J segment lost 4 bases and the V segment lost 5 bases, leaving 13 bases of the junction unmatched. CDR1 and CDR2 from the germline V gene are LNHDA and SQIVND (reference sequence). The CDR3 consists of 17 residues.

This sequence joins TRBV19 and TRBJ1-5; TRBD1 agrees at 9 bases. This CDR3 comprises 15 residues. CDR1 LNHDA and CDR2 SQIVND come from the germline V gene (reference sequence). The junction had 10 bases not matched to a gene; V was cut back by 8 bases and J by 5 bases. Here the CDR3 DNA reads TGTGCCAGTGCGGACAGGGGAGTATCTCATCAGCCCCAGCATTTT. This sequence encodes CASADRGVSHQPQHF.

The chain has TRBV7-7 and TRBJ2-2, with D possibly TRBD1 on 6 matching bases. Between the trimmed V and J ends, which lost 2 bases and 5 bases, there was a span of 12 bases. The CDR3 totals 15 residues. In germline, CDR1 is SSHAT, CDR2 FNYEAQ (reference sequence). This CDR3 is CASSLTGSGTGELFF. The CDR3 nucleotides read TGTGCCAGCAGCTTAACAGGGTCGGGGACCGGGGAGCTGTTTTTT. Variable domain in full (rest from reference TRBV7-7 and TRBJ2-2): GAGVSQSPRYKVTKRGQDVTLRCDPISSHATLYWYQQALGQGPEFLTYFNYEAQPDKSGLPSDRFSAERPEGSISTLTIQRTEQRDSAMYRCASSLTGSGTGELFFGEGSRLTVL.

This clone has more than one count but fewer than ten. The chain is built from TRBV19 and TRBJ2-2; 13 bases align to TRBD2. The CDR3 length is 19 residues. V lost 2 bases and J lost 5; bases outside the gene matches: 11. The germline CDR1 and CDR2 sequences are LNHDA and SQIVND (reference sequence). In DNA form, the CDR3 reads TGTGCCAGTAGTATAAGAAGGACTAGCGGGGGTTTGAGGACCGGGGAGCTGTTTTTT. Its protein product is CASSIRRTSGGLRTGELFF.

This chain uses TRBV5-1 with TRBJ1-6; TRBD1 matches at 9 bases. CDR1 is SGHRS, CDR2 YFSETQ, per germline. With V trimmed by 4 bases and J by 7 bases, 9 bases remained unmatched. The CDR3 has 16 residues. The CDR3 spells CASSGQQGARNSPLHF. The CDR3 nucleotides are TGCGCCAGCAGCGGCCAACAGGGGGCAAGGAATTCACCCCTCCACTTT.

The V gene is TRBV7-9, the J gene TRBJ2-1; D uncertain. Germline CDR1 reads SEHNR; CDR2 reads FQNEAQ (reference sequence). This CDR3 region has 14 residues. V gave up 1 base and J gave up 8 bases, with 12 bases separating them. This CDR3 reads CASSLGPEADEQFF. In nucleotides, the CDR3 is TGTGCCAGCAGCTTAGGGCCCGAGGCCGATGAGCAGTTCTTC.

This chain connects TRBV3-1 (or the pseudogene TRBV3-2) to TRBJ2-3; D uncertain. CDR1 is LGHDT, CDR2 YNNKEL, per germline (reference sequence). The V gene lost 0 bases and the J gene lost 5 bases, with 18 bases spanning the gap. The CDR3 contains 17 residues. In DNA form, the CDR3 reads TGTGCCAGCAGCCAAGAGACACCAGGCGCCTCCCGAGATACGCAGTATTTT. Translating gives CASSQETPGASRDTQYF.

This clone was seen once. V is TRBV24-1 and J is TRBJ2-5, with 7 bases matching TRBD1. The CDR3 contains 16 residues. V shed 1 base, J shed 2 bases, and the junction held 6 bases outside the gene matches. Per the germline V gene, CDR1 is KGHDR and CDR2 is SFDVKD. The CDR3 protein is CATSDFVRTGQETQYF. CDR3 DNA: TGTGCCACCAGTGATTTCGTAAGGACAGGTCAAGAGACCCAGTACTTC.

This clone is a singleton in its sample. Distinct nucleotide sequences in the sample also encode this CDR3. The J gene is TRBJ1-1, the V gene TRBV9; D perhaps matches TRBD1 (6 bases). This CDR3 is 15 amino acids long. The ends were cut back, 0 bases at V and 0 bases at J, with 9 bases in the middle. The germline V gene encodes CDR1 SGDLS and CDR2 YYNGEE. This chain's CDR3 is CASSVGDTLNTEAFF. The CDR3 nucleotides are TGTGCCAGCAGCGTAGGGGACACTCTGAACACTGAAGCTTTCTTT.

The chain has TRBV7-9 and TRBJ1-1; D is uncertain. CDR3 length: 13 residues. Germline V gives CDR1 SEHNR, CDR2 FQNEAQ (reference sequence). Trimming stripped 2 bases from V and 3 bases from J, with 7 bases between. CDR3 sequence reads: CASSLRRDTEAFF. CDR3 DNA: TGTGCCAGCAGCTTAAGACGGGACACTGAAGCTTTCTTT.

To note about this clone: Other DNA variants within this sample encode the same CDR3. The chain has TRBV7-9 and TRBJ1-5; D not resolved. V dropped 5 bases and J dropped 0 bases, with 8 bases sitting between them. In germline, CDR1 is SEHNR, CDR2 FQNEAQ (reference sequence). The CDR3 is 14 residues long. CDR3 DNA: TGTGCCAGCAGCCTCAGAGGTAGCAATCAGCCCCAGCATTTT. It is translated as CASSLRGSNQPQHF.

This clone has more than one count but fewer than ten. This chain connects TRBV7-8 to TRBJ1-1; 8 bases are a match to TRBD1. Trimming cost V 5 bases and J 4 bases; bases outside gene matches: 6. The germline gives CDR1 SGHVS, CDR2 FQNEAQ. This CDR3 is built from 14 residues. CDR3: CASSPTGDGTEAFF. The CDR3 DNA is TGTGCCAGCAGCCCGACAGGGGATGGCACTGAAGCTTTCTTT.